This TCR beta chain comes out of a study of OX40 agonist ivuxolimab in advanced cancers. Study information: Anti-PD-1, anti-PD-L1 or anti-CTLA-4 therapy given earlier was allowed, and 35% to 50% had some.

As to this clone: Its specificity is unknown.

Overall study results and limits: Some of the nonresponding patients also showed low levels of normalized T-cell clonal expansion. Both blood CD4+ and CD8+ T cells showed clonal growth by week 6 at 0.1 to 3.0 mg/kg.

V trimming: 2 bases; J trimming: 6 bases; junction bases outside the gene matches: 12. Germline loops: CDR1 MDHEN, CDR2 SYDVKM. This CDR3 has 16 residues. Produced via immunoSEQ multiplex PCR; TCRdb's table is partial and in-frame only. Here the sample spans 20,000 or so clones, about nine tenths being singletons. The chain is built from TRBV28 and TRBJ2-7; 8 bases are shared with TRBD2. The clonotype comes from an adult with an advanced solid tumor such as melanoma, head and neck, liver or kidney cancer. Sequences were derived from CD4+ or CD8+ T cells sorted from blood, sampled in a trial of the OX40 agonist ivuxolimab. CDR3 nucleotides: TGTGCCAGCAGTTTAAGCGCGGGAGGCTCCTATCGCGAGCAGTACTTC. This sequence encodes CASSLSAGGSYREQYF.